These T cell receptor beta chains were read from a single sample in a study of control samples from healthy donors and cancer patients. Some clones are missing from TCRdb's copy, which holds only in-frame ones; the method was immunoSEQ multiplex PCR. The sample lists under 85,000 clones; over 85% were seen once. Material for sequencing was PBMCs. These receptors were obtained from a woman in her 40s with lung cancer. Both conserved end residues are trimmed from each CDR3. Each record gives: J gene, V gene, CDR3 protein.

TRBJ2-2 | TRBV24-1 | ATSDSSAGMNTGELF
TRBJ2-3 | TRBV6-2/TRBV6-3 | ASSWTFSTDTQY
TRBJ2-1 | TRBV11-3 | ASSPRVENEQF
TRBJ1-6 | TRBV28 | ASSLGTGVNSPLH
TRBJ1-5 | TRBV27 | ASSPRASNQPQH
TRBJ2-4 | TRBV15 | ATRPWAPKNIQY
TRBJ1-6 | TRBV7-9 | ASSPGQGYTSPLH
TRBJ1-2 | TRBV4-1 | ASSGIGMNGYT
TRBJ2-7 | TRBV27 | ASSPTLREIVYEQY
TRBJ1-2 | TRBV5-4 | ASSLDFTGDGYT
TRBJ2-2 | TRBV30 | AWSTSDRDAGELF
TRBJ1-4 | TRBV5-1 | ASSYNDRAGGKLF
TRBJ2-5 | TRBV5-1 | ASSRDQETQY
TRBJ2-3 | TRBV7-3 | ASSGGRADTQY
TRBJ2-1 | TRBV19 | ASDPGTRSYNEQF